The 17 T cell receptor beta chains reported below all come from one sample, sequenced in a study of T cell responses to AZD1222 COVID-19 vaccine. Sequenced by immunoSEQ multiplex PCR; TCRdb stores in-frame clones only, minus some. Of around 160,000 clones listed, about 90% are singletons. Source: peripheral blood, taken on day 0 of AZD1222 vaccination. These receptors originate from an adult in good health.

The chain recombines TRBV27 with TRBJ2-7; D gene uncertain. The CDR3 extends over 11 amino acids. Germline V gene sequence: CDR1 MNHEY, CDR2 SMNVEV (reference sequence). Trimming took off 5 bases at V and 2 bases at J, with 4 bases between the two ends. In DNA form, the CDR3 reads TGTGCCAGCAGTCTGACCTACGAGCAGTACTTC. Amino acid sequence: CASSLTYEQYF.

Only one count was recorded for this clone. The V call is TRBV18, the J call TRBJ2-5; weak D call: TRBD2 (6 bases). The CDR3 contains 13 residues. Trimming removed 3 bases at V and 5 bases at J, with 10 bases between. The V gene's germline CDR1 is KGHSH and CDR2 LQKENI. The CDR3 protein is CASSPRGRETQYF. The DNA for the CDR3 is TGTGCCAGCTCACCCCGAGGGAGGGAGACCCAGTACTTC.

CDR3 nucleotides: TGCGCCAGCAGCTTGGTATTTGAGAACACTGAAGCTTTCTTT. Protein: CASSLVFENTEAFF. This sequence joins TRBV5-1 and TRBJ1-1; D gene uncertain. V was clipped by 0 bases and J by 1 base, with 7 bases between them. Germline V gene lookup returns CDR1 SGHRS and CDR2 YFSETQ. The CDR3 covers 14 residues. Full variable domain (rest looked up from reference TRBV5-1 and TRBJ1-1): KAGVTQTPRYLIKTRGQQVTLSCSPISGHRSVSWYQQTPGQGLQFLFEYFSETQRNKGNFPGRFSGRQFSNSRSEMNVSTLELGDSALYLCASSLVFENTEAFFGQGTRLTVV.

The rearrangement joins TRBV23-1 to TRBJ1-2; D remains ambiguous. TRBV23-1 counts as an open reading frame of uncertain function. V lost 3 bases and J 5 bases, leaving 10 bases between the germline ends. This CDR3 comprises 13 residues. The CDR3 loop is CASSHPVPYGYTF. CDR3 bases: TGCGCCAGCAGTCATCCCGTACCTTATGGCTACACCTTC.

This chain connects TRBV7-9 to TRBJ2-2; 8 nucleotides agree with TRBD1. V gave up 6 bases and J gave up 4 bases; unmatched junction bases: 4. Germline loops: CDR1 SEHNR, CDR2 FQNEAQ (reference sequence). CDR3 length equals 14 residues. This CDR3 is CASRQGAFTGELFF. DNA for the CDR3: TGTGCCAGCAGGCAGGGGGCTTTCACCGGGGAGCTGTTTTTT.

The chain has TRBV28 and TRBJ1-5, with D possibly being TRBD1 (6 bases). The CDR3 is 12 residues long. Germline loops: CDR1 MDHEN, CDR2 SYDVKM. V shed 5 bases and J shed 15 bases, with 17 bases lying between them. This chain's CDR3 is CASSPGTSSLHF. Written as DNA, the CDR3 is TGTGCCAGCAGTCCAGGGACATCTAGTCTGCATTTT.

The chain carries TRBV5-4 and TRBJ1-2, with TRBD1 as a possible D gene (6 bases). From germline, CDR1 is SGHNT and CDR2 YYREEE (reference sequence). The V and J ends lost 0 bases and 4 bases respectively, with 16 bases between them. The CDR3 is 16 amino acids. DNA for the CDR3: TGTGCCAGCAGCTTGGCCGGGCAGGGGCCCTTCTATGGCTACACCTTC. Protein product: CASSLAGQGPFYGYTF. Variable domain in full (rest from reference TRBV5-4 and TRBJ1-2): ETGVTQSPTHLIKTRGQQVTLRCSSQSGHNTVSWYQQALGQGPQFIFQYYREEENGRGNFPPRFSGLQFPNYSSELNVNALELDDSALYLCASSLAGQGPFYGYTFGSGTRLTVV.

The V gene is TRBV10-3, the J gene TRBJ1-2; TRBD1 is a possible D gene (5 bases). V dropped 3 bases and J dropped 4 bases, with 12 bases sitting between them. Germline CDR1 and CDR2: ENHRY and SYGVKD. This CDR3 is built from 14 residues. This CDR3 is CAISETGLSYGYTF. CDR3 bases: TGTGCCATCAGTGAAACAGGACTTTCCTATGGCTACACCTTC.

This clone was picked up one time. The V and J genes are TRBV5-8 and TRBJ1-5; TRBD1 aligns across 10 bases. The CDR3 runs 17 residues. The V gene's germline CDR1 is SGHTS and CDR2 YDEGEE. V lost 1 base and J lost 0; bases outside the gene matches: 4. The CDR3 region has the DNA TGTGCCAGCAGCTTGTGGACAGGGGGAAATAGCAATCAGCCCCAGCATTTT. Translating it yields CASSLWTGGNSNQPQHF.

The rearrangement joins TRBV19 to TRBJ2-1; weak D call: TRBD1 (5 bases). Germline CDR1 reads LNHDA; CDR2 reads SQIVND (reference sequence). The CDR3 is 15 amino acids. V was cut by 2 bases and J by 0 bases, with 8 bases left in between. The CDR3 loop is CASSIRGFSYNEQFF. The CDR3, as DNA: TGTGCCAGTAGTATAAGGGGATTCTCCTACAATGAGCAGTTCTTC. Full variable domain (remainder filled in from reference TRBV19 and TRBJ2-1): DGGITQSPKYLFRKEGQNVTLSCEQNLNHDAMYWYRQDPGQGLRLIYYSQIVNDFQKGDIAEGYSVSREKKESFPLTVTSAQKNPTAFYLCASSIRGFSYNEQFFGPGTRLTVL.

The chain's CDR3 is CASSYFGLAGHTGELFF. The CDR3 DNA sequence: TGTGCCAGCAGTTACTTTGGGTTAGCGGGACACACCGGGGAGCTGTTTTTT. The chain combines TRBV6-2 or TRBV6-3 with TRBJ2-2; 8 positions match TRBD2. V lost 1 base and J lost 3; bases outside the gene matches: 7. From germline, CDR1 is MNHEY and CDR2 SVGEGT. The CDR3 extends over 17 amino acids.

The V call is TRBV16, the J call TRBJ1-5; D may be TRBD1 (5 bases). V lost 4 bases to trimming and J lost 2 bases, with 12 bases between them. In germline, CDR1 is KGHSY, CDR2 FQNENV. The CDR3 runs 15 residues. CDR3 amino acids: CASSRPGLGNQPQHF. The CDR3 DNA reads TGTGCCAGCAGCCGCCCGGGACTTGGCAATCAGCCCCAGCATTTT. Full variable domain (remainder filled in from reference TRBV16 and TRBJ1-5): GEEVAQTPKHLVRGEGQKAKLYCAPIKGHSYVFWYQQVLKNEFKFLISFQNENVFDETGMPKERFSAKCLPNSPCSLEIQATKLEDSAVYFCASSRPGLGNQPQHFGDGTRLSIL.

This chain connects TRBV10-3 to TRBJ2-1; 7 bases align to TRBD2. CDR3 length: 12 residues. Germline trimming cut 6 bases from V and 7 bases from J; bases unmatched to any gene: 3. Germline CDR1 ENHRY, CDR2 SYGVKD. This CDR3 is CAIRGLTNEQFF. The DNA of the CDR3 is TGTGCCATCAGGGGACTAACGAATGAGCAGTTCTTC.

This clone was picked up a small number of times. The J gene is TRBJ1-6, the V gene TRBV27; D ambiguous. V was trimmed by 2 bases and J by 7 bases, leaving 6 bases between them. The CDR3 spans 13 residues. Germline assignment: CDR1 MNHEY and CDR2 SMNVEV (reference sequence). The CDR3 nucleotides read TGTGCCAGCAGTTTACGGTTCAATTCACCCCTCCACTTT. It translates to CASSLRFNSPLHF.

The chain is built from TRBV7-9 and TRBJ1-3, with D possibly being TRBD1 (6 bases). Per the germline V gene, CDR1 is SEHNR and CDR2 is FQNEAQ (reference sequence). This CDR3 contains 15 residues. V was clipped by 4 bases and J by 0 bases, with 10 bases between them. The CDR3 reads CASSSDSTSGNTIYF. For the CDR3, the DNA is TGTGCCAGCAGCTCGGACAGCACCTCTGGAAACACCATATATTTT.

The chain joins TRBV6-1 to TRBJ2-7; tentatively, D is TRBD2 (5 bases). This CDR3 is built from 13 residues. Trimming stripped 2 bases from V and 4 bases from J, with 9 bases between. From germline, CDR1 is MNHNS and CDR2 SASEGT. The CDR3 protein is CASSEYGGYEQYF. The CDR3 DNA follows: TGTGCCAGCAGTGAATATGGCGGGTACGAGCAGTACTTC.

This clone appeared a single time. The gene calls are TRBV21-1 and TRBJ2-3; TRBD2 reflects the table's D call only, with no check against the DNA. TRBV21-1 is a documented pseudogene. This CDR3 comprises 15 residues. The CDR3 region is CASPPLAGGQGTQYF. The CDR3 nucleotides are TGTGCCAGCCCCCCTCTAGCGGGAGGGCAGGGTACGCAGTATTTT.